What follows is one T cell receptor beta chain and its context. What it binds is not known. These data belong to a study of beta chain features in type 1 diabetes. This CDR3 is 15 amino acids long. CDR1 is KGHSH and CDR2 is LQKENI in the germline V gene. V lost 0 bases to trimming and J lost 4 bases; unmatched junction nucleotides: 5. General study findings and limits: All four CD4+ subsets from Type 1 diabetes patients carried moderately but significantly shorter TCRB CDR3s.

Expressed TCRB transcripts were sequenced, since all the RNA that had been isolated was reverse transcribed. TCRdb keeps only in-frame clones here, not all; method: immunoSEQ multiplex PCR. The sample shows about 180,000 clones, about 7.9% of them seen only once. Sequenced: central memory CD4+ T cells from blood. The rearrangement links TRBV18 to TRBJ1-1, with 7 nucleotides matching TRBD1. The TCR comes from a man aged 18 to 29 with type 1 diabetes. CDR3 protein: CASSPPTGSRTEAFF. CDR3 nucleotide sequence: TGTGCCAGCTCACCACCGACAGGGTCGCGCACTGAAGCTTTCTTT.